The entry below describes one TCR beta chain. What it binds is unknown. From germline, CDR1 is ENHRY and CDR2 SYGVKD. The ends were cut back, 0 bases at V and 0 bases at J, with 11 bases in the middle. CDR3 length equals 16 residues. This entry comes from a study of T-cell reconstitution after alpha-beta-depleted transplantation in children. Unique molecular identifiers were incorporated during preparation of the TCRbeta library. From the PCR reads, TCRdb called clonotypes with MiXCR, one entry per CDR3 protein. The sample has 250,000 to 400,000 distinct CDR3 sequences; approximately 23% are singletons. Whole-study findings and limits: Newly made T cells mostly supplied T-cell counts and diversity one year after transplant. The study reportedly traced alpha-beta T cells about two months after transplant to several hundred expanded graft clones. Some patients owed their high day-60 TCRbeta diversity to surviving recipient T cells and thymic progenitors.

The sample consisted of PBMCs, mostly from graft donor cells, taken 180 days after TCRalphabeta/CD19-depleted stem cell transplant. The chain is built from TRBV10-3 and TRBJ1-1, with a tentative D call TRBD1 (6 bases). This receptor was identified in a male patient between 5 and 17 years old who had a stem cell transplant for acute lymphoblastic leukemia, so the T cells may come from the graft donor. As DNA, the CDR3 is TGTGCCATCAGTGAGTCCAGGGGCGGCGTGAACACTGAAGCTTTCTTT. Protein sequence: CAISESRGGVNTEAFF.